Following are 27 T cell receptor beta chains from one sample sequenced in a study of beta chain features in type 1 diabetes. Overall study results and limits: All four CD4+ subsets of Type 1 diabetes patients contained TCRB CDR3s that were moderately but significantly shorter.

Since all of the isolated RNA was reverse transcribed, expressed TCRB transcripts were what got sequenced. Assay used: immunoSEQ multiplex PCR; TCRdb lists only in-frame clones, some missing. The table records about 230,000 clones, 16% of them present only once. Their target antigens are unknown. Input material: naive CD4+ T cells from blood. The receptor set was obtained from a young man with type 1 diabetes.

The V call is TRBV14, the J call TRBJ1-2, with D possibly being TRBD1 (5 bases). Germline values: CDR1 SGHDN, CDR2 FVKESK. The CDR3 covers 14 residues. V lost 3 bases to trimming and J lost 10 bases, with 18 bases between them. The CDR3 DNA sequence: TGTGCCAGCAGCCAGGCCGGGGCTCTCAGGGCCTACACCTTC. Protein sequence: CASSQAGALRAYTF.

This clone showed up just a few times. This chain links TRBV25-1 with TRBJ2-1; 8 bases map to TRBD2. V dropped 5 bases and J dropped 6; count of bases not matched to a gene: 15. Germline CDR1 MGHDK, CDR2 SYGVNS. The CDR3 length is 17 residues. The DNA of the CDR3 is TGTGCCAGCAGTAACAGCGGGAGTTCCTCTAGGGGCAATGAGCAGTTCTTC. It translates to CASSNSGSSSRGNEQFF.

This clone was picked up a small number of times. The DNA for the CDR3 is TGCAGCGTTGGCCTCCGACTAGCGGGAGTGACAGAGACCCAGTACTTC. Protein product: CSVGLRLAGVTETQYF. The chain employs TRBV29-1 and TRBJ2-5, with 12 bases lining up with TRBD2. The junction had 10 bases not matched to a gene; V was cut back by 4 bases and J by 4 bases. The CDR3 spans 16 residues. Germline CDR1 SQVTM, CDR2 ANQGSEA.

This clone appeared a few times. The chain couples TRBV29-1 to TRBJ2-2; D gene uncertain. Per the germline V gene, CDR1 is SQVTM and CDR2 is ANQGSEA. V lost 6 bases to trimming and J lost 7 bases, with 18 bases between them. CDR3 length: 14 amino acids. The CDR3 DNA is TGCAGCGTCAAACCCGGCGAGGCGGACGGGGAGCTGTTTTTT. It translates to CSVKPGEADGELFF.

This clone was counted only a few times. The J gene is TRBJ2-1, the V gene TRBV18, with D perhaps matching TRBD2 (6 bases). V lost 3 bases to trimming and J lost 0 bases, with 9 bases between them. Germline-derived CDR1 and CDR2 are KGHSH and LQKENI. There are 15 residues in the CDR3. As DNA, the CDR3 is TGTGCCAGCTCACCCCTAGCGTCCTCCTACAATGAGCAGTTCTTC. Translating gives CASSPLASSYNEQFF.

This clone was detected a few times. CDR3 residues: CASSLWPPEIAKNIQYF. CDR3 DNA: TGTGCCAGCAGTTTATGGCCCCCGGAGATTGCCAAAAACATTCAGTACTTC. J is TRBJ2-4 and V is TRBV28; D is undetermined. V lost 0 bases, J lost 1 base, and 13 bases lay in between. The CDR3 is 17 amino acids. Germline V CDR1 and CDR2: MDHEN, SYDVKM.

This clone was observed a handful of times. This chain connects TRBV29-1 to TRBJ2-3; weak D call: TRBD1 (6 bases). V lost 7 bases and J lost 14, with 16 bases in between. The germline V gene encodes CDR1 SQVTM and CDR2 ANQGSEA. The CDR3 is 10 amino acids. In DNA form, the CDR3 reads TGCAGCGCTTCACAGGGTTTGAGGTATTTT. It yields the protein CSASQGLRYF.

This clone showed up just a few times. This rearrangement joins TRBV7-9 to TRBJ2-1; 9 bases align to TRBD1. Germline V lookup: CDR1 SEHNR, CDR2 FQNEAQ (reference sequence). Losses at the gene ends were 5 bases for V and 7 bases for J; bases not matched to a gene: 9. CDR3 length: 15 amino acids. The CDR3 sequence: CASSLTGTGRNEQFF. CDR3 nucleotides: TGTGCCAGCAGCCTGACCGGGACAGGGCGGAATGAGCAGTTCTTC.

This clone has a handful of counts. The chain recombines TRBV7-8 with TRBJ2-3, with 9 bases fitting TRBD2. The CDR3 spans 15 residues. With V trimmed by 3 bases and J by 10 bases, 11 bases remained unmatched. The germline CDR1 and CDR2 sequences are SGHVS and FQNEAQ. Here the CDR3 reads CASSFGTPSGAAQYF. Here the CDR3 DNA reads TGTGCCAGCAGCTTTGGGACTCCTAGCGGGGCTGCGCAGTATTTT.

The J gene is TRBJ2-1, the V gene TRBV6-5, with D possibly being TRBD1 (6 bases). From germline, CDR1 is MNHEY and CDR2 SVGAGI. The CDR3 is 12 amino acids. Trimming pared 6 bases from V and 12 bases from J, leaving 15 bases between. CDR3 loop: CASSQQGRGQFF. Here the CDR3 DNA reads TGTGCCAGCAGCCAACAGGGAAGGGGGCAGTTCTTC.

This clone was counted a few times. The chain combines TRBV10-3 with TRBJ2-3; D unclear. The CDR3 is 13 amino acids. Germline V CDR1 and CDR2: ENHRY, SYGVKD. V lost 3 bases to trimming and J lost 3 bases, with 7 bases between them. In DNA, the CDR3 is TGTGCCATCAGTGATGATAGGACAGATACGCAGTATTTT. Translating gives CAISDDRTDTQYF.

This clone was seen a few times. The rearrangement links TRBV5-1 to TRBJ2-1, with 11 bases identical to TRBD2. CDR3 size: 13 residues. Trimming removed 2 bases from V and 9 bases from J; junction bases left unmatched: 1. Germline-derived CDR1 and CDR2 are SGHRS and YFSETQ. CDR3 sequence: CASSLGTSGEQFF. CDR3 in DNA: TGCGCCAGCAGCTTAGGGACTAGCGGTGAGCAGTTCTTC.

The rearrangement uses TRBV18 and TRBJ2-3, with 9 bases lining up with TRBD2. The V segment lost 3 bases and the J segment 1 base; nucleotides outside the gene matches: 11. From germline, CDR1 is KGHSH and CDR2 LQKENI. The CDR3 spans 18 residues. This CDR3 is CASSPPSWTSEGTDTQYF. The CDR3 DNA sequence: TGTGCCAGCTCACCTCCTTCGTGGACTAGCGAGGGCACAGATACGCAGTATTTT.

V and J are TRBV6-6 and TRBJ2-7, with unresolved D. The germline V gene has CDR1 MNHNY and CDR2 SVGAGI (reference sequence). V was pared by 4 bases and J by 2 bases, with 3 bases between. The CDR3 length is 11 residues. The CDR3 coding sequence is TGTGCCAGCAGTTCACCCTACGAGCAGTACTTC. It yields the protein CASSSPYEQYF.

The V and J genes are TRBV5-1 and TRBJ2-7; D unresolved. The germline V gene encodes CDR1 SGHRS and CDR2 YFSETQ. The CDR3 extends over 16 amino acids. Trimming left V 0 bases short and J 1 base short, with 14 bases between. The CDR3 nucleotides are TGCGCCAGCAGCTTGGGGTACAGCGCCGATTCCTACGAGCAGTACTTC. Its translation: CASSLGYSADSYEQYF. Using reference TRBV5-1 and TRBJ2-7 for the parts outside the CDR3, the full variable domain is KAGVTQTPRYLIKTRGQQVTLSCSPISGHRSVSWYQQTPGQGLQFLFEYFSETQRNKGNFPGRFSGRQFSNSRSEMNVSTLELGDSALYLCASSLGYSADSYEQYFGPGTRLTVT.

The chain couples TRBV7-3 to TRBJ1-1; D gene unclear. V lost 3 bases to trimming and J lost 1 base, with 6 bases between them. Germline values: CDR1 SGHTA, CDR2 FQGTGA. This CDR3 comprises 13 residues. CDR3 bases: TGTGCCAGCAGCTTCGGTAGGAACACTGAAGCTTTCTTT. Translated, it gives CASSFGRNTEAFF.

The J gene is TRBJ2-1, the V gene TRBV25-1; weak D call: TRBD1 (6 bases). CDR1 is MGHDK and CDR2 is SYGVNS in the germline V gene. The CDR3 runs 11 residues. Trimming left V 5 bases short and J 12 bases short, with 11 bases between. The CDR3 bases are TGTGCCAGCAGTACAGGGAACAGGCAGTTCTTC. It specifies CASSTGNRQFF.

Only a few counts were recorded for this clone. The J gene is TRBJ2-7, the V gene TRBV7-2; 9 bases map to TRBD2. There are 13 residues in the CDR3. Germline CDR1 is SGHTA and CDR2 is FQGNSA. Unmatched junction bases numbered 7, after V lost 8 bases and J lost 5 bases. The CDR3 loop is CASGASGADEQYF. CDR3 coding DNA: TGTGCCAGCGGGGCTAGCGGGGCGGACGAGCAGTACTTC.

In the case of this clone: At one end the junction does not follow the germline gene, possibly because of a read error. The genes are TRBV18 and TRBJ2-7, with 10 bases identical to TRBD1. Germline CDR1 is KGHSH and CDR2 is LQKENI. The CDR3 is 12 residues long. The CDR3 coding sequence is TGTGCCAGCTCCCCGACAGGGGGCGAAAACCACTTC. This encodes CASSPTGGENHF.

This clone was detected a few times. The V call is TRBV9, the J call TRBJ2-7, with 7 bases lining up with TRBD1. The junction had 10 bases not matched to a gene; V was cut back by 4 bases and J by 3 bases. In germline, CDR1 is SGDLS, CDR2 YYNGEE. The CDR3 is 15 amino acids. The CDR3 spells CASSYGQERSYEQYF. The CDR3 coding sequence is TGTGCCAGCAGCTATGGACAGGAGAGGAGCTACGAGCAGTACTTC.

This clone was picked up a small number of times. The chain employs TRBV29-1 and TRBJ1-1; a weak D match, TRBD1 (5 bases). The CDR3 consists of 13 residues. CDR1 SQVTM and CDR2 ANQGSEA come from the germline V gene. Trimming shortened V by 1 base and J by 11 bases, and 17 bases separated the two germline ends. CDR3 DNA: TGCAGCGTTGAAGGCAGGGCGTTCGACATGGCTTTCTTT. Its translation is CSVEGRAFDMAFF. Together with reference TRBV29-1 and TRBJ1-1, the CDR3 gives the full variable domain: SAVISQKPSRDICQRGTSLTIQCQVDSQVTMMFWYRQQPGQSLTLIATANQGSEATYESGFVIDKFPISRPNLTFSTLTVSNMSPEDSSIYLCSVEGRAFDMAFFGQGTRLTVV.

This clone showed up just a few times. The CDR3 DNA reads TGCAGCGCTCGACGGGGACTAGTTTACCACGAGCAGTACTTC. Amino acid sequence: CSARRGLVYHEQYF. V and J are TRBV29-1 and TRBJ2-7; 8 bases line up with TRBD2. Germline-derived CDR1 and CDR2 are SQVTM and ANQGSEA. CDR3 size: 14 residues. Trimming took 7 bases from V and 5 from J; bases not matched to a gene: 13.

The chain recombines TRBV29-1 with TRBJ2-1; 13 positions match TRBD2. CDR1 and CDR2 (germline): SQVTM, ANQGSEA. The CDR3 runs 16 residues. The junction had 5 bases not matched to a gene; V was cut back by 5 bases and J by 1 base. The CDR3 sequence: CSVRGLAGESYNEQFF. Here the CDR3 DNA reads TGCAGCGTTAGAGGACTAGCGGGAGAGTCCTACAATGAGCAGTTCTTC.

This CDR3 is CSVSTANTEAFF. The CDR3 coding sequence is TGCAGCGTCTCGACAGCGAACACTGAAGCTTTCTTT. The V and J genes are TRBV29-1 and TRBJ1-1; D is perhaps TRBD1 (5 bases). V was trimmed by 6 bases and J by 1 base, leaving 9 bases between them. This CDR3 contains 12 residues. Germline-derived CDR1 and CDR2 are SQVTM and ANQGSEA.

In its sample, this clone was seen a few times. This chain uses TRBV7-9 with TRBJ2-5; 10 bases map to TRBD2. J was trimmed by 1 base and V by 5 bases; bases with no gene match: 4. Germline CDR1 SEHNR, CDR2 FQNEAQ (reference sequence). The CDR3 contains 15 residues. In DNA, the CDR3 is TGTGCCAGCAGCACTAGCGGGATGGTCCAAGAGACCCAGTACTTC. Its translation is CASSTSGMVQETQYF.

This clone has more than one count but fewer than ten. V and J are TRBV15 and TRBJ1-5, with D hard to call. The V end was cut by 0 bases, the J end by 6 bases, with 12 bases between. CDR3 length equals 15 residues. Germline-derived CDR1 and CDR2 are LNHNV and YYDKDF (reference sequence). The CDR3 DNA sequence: TGTGCCACCAGCAGAGAGCGGGGAATGGGTCAGCCCCAGCATTTT. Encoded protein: CATSRERGMGQPQHF. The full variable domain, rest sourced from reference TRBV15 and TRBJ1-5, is DAMVIQNPRYQVTQFGKPVTLSCSQTLNHNVMYWYQQKSSQAPKLLFHYYDKDFNNEADTPDNFQSRRPNTSFCFLDIRSPGLGDTAMYLCATSRERGMGQPQHFGDGTRLSIL.

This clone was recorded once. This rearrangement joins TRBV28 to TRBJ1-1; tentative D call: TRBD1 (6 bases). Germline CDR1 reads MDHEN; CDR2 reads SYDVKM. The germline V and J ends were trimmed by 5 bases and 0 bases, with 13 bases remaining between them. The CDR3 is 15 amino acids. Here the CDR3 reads CASSQGGQMNTEAFF. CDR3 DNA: TGTGCCAGCAGTCAAGGGGGGCAAATGAACACTGAAGCTTTCTTT.